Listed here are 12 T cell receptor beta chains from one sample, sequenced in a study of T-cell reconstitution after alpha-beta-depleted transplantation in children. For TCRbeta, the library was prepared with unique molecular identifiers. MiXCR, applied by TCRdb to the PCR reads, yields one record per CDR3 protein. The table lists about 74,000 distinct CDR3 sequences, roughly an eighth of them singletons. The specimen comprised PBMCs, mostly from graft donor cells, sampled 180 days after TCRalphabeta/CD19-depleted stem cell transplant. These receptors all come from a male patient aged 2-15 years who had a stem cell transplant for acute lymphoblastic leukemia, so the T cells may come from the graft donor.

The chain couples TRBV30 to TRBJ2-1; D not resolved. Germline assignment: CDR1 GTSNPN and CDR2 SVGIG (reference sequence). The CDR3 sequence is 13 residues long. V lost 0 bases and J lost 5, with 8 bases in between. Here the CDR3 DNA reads TGTGCCTGGAGTGTAAGGGCGGACAATGAGCAGTTCTTC. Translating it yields CAWSVRADNEQFF.

The CDR3 sequence is CASSLWADTQYF. The CDR3 bases are TGTGCCAGCAGTTTATGGGCAGATACGCAGTATTTT. The chain links TRBV28 to TRBJ2-3; D gene unclear. The CDR3 contains 12 residues. The germline CDR1 and CDR2 sequences are MDHEN and SYDVKM. The V gene lost 0 bases and the J gene lost 4 bases, with 2 bases spanning the gap. Together with reference TRBV28 and TRBJ2-3, the CDR3 gives the full variable domain: DVKVTQSSRYLVKRTGEKVFLECVQDMDHENMFWYRQDPGLGLRLIYFSYDVKMKEKGDIPEGYSVSREKKERFSLILESASTNQTSMYLCASSLWADTQYFGPGTRLTVL.

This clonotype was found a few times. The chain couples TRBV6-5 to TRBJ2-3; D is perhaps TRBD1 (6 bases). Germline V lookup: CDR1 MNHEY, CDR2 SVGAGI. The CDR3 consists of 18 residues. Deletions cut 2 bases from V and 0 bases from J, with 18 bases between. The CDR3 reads CASSYGQGKRVSTDTQYF. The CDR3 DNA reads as TGTGCCAGCAGTTACGGGCAGGGGAAAAGAGTTAGCACAGATACGCAGTATTTT.

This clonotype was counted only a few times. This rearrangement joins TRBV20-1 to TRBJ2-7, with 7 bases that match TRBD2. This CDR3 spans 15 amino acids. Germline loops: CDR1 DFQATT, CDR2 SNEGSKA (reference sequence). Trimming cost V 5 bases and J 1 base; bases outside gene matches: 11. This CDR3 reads CSARRDYPMSYEQYF. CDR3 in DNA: TGCAGTGCTCGCCGGGACTACCCAATGTCCTACGAGCAGTACTTC.

CDR3 DNA sequence: TGTGCCAGTTTAGGCACAGATACGCAGTATTTT. Its protein is CASLGTDTQYF. This sequence joins TRBV11-2 and TRBJ2-3; D unclear. V was trimmed by 9 bases and J by 1 base, leaving 5 bases between them. This CDR3 is 11 amino acids long. The germline V gene has CDR1 SGHAT and CDR2 FQNNGV.

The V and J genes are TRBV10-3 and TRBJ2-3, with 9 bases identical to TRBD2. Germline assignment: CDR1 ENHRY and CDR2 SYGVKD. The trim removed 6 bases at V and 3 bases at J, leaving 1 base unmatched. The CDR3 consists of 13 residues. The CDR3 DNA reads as TGTGCCATCAGACTAGCGGGTACAGATACGCAGTATTTT. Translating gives CAIRLAGTDTQYF.

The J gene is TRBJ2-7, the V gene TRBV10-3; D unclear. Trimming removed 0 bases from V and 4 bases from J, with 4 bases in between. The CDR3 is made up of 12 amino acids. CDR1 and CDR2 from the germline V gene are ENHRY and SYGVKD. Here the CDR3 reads CAISESWYEQYF. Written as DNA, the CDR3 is TGTGCCATCAGTGAGTCGTGGTACGAGCAGTACTTC.

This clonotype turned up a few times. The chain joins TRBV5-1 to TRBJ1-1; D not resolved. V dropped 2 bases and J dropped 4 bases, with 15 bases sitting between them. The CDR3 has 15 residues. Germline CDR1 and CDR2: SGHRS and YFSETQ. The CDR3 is CASSFRIEEGTEAFF. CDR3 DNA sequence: TGCGCCAGCAGCTTCCGGATAGAGGAAGGCACTGAAGCTTTCTTT.

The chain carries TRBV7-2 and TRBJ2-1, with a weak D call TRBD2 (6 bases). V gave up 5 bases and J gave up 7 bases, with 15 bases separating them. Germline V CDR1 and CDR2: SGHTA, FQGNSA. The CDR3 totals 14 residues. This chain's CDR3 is CASSPPGTPNEQFF. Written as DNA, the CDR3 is TGTGCCAGCAGCCCACCCGGGACTCCTAATGAGCAGTTCTTC.

The chain's CDR3 is CATTPGLAGKSSYNEQFF. The DNA for the CDR3 is TGTGCCACCACTCCGGGACTAGCGGGGAAAAGCTCCTACAATGAGCAGTTCTTC. This chain uses TRBV11-2 with TRBJ2-1, with 13 nucleotides matching TRBD2. V lost 10 bases to trimming and J lost 0 bases; unmatched junction nucleotides: 12. This CDR3 region has 18 residues. Germline V gives CDR1 SGHAT, CDR2 FQNNGV.

The CDR3 nucleotides are TGTACCAGCTCGGAAAGGGGGCCCGGGGAGCTGTTTTTT. This encodes CTSSERGPGELFF. The rearrangement joins TRBV7-2 to TRBJ2-2; TRBD1 agrees at 7 bases. Germline CDR1 and CDR2: SGHTA and FQGNSA. J lost 6 bases, V lost 8 bases, and 6 bases had no gene match. CDR3 size: 13 residues. The whole variable domain, remainder taken from reference TRBV7-2 and TRBJ2-2, is GAGVSQSPSNKVTEKGKDVELRCDPISGHTALYWYRQSLGQGLEFLIYFQGNSAPDKSGLPSDRFSAERTGGSVSTLTIQRTQQEDSAVYLCTSSERGPGELFFGEGSRLTVL.

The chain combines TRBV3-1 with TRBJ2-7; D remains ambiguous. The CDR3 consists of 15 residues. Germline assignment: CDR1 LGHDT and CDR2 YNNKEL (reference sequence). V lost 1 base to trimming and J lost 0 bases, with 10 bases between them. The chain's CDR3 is CASSQGIGSSYEQYF. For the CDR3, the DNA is TGTGCCAGCAGCCAAGGGATAGGTTCCTCCTACGAGCAGTACTTC.